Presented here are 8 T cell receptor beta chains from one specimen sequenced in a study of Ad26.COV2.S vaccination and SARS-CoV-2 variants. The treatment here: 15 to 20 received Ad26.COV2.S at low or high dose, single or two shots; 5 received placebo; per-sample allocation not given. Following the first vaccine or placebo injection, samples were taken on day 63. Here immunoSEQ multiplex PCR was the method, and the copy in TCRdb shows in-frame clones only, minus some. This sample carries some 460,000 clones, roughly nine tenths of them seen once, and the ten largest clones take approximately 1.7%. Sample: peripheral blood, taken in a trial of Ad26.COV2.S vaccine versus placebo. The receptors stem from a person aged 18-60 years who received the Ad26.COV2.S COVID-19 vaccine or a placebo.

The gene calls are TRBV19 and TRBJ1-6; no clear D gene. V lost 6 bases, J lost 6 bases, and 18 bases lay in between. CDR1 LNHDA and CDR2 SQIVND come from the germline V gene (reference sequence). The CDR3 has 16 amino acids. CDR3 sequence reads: CASSDLAGHANSPLHF. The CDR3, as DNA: TGTGCCAGTAGCGACCTTGCTGGCCACGCTAATTCACCCCTCCACTTT.

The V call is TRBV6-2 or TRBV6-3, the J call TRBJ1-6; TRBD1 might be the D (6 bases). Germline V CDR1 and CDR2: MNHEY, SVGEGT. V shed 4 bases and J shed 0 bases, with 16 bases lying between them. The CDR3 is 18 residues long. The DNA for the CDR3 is TGTGCCAGCAGTTCCCCGCCGGGGGCTATCTCCTATAATTCACCCCTCCACTTT. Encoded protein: CASSSPPGAISYNSPLHF.

Here the CDR3 DNA reads TGTGCCAGCAGCTTCCCGGACGCCTATGGCTACACCTTC. Protein product: CASSFPDAYGYTF. The rearrangement joins TRBV7-9 to TRBJ1-2; D gene uncertain. The length of the CDR3 is 13 residues. Germline V gene data show CDR1 as SEHNR and CDR2 as FQNEAQ (reference sequence). Trimming shortened V by 3 bases and J by 4 bases, and 9 bases separated the two germline ends. The complete variable domain, with remaining parts taken from reference TRBV7-9 and TRBJ1-2, reads DTGVSQNPRHKITKRGQNVTFRCDPISEHNRLYWYRQTLGQGPEFLTYFQNEAQLEKSRLLSDRFSAERPKGSFSTLEIQRTEQGDSAMYLCASSFPDAYGYTFGSGTRLTVV.

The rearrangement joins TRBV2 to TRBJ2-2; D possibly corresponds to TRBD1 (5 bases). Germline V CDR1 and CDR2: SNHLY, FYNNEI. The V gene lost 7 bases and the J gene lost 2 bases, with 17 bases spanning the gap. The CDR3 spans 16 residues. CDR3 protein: CASKRSTASNTGELFF. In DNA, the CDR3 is TGTGCCAGCAAAAGATCGACAGCATCCAACACCGGGGAGCTGTTTTTT.

Here the CDR3 DNA reads TGCGCCAGCAGCTTTTTCGGACAGGACTACGAGCAGTACTTC. It codes for CASSFFGQDYEQYF. The V and J genes are TRBV5-1 and TRBJ2-7; 7 nucleotides line up with TRBD1. The CDR3 is 14 residues long. V lost 2 bases, J lost 3 bases, and 5 bases stayed unmatched. The germline CDR1 and CDR2 sequences are SGHRS and YFSETQ.

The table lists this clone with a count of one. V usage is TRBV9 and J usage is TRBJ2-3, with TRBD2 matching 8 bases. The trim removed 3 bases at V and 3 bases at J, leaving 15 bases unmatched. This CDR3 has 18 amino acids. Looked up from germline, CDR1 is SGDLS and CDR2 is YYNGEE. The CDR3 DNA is TGTGCCAGCAGCGCCACGACGGTAGCGGGGCGGTTGACAGATACGCAGTATTTT. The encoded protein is CASSATTVAGRLTDTQYF.

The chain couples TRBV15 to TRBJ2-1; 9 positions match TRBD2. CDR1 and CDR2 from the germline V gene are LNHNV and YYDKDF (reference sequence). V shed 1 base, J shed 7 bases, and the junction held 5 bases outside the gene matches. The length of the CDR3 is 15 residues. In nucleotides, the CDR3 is TGTGCCACCAGCAGAGTTTCTAGCGGGGTAAATGAGCAGTTCTTC. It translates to CATSRVSSGVNEQFF.

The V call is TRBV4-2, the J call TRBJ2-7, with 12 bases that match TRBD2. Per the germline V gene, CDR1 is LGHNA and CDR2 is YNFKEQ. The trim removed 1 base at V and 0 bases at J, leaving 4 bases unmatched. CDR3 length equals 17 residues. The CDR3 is CASSQGTSGTSSYEQYF. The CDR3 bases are TGTGCCAGCAGCCAAGGGACTAGCGGGACGTCCTCCTACGAGCAGTACTTC.